These 21 T cell receptor beta chains came from one sample sequenced in a study of T cells after yellow fever vaccination. Each CDR3 protein is one row after TCRdb ran MiXCR on the 5' RACE reads. The sample has some 110,000 distinct CDR3 sequences; 7% to 8.5% are singletons. The specimen was CD8+ T cells sorted from PBMCs, collected 45 days after the yellow fever booster vaccination. The receptors derive from a man aged 30-40 years who received the YFV17D yellow fever vaccine.

This clonotype was seen ten or more times. The J gene is TRBJ2-1, the V gene TRBV29-1; D is undetermined. V shed 4 bases and J shed 5 bases, with 3 bases lying between them. This CDR3 region has 10 residues. Germline CDR1 is SQVTM and CDR2 is ANQGSEA. The CDR3 spells CSVANNEQFF. As DNA, the CDR3 is TGCAGCGTTGCGAACAATGAGCAGTTCTTC.

The sample holds a few counts of this clonotype. The CDR3 protein is CSASGGGGPSGEQFF. DNA for the CDR3: TGCAGTGCTAGCGGGGGGGGAGGGCCCTCTGGGGAGCAGTTCTTC. V is TRBV20-1 and J is TRBJ2-1; 8 bases fit TRBD2. CDR1 and CDR2 (germline): DFQATT, SNEGSKA (reference sequence). Unmatched junction bases numbered 14, after V lost 3 bases and J lost 10 bases. There are 15 residues in the CDR3.

In this sample, this clonotype turned up a few times. This rearrangement joins TRBV19 to TRBJ2-3; D uncertain. The germline V gene encodes CDR1 LNHDA and CDR2 SQIVND (reference sequence). The ends were cut back, 2 bases at V and 5 bases at J, with 5 bases in the middle. The CDR3 loop spans 12 amino acids. The chain's CDR3 is CASSIYGDTQYF. DNA for the CDR3: TGTGCCAGTAGTATATATGGAGATACGCAGTATTTT.

The sample holds many counts of this clonotype. The V and J genes are TRBV4-3 and TRBJ2-1; D is unclear. The CDR3 extends over 13 amino acids. CDR1 and CDR2 (germline): LGHNA, YSLEER. V shed 1 base and J shed 11 bases, with 12 bases lying between them. The CDR3 loop reads CASSQGSGNKQFF. CDR3 sequence (DNA): TGCGCCAGCAGCCAAGGCTCGGGCAACAAGCAGTTCTTC.

This chain connects TRBV30 to TRBJ2-6; 7 bases agree with TRBD1. This CDR3 comprises 14 residues. After removal of 4 bases from V and 0 bases from J, the junction contained 0 bases not matched to a gene. Germline CDR1 is GTSNPN and CDR2 is SVGIG (reference sequence). The chain's CDR3 is CAWTGGSGANVLTF. CDR3 in DNA: TGTGCCTGGACAGGGGGCTCTGGGGCCAACGTCCTGACTTTC. The variable domain in full, with the rest retrieved from reference TRBV30 and TRBJ2-6, is SQTIHQWPATLVQPVGSPLSLECTVEGTSNPNLYWYRQAAGRGLQLLFYSVGIGQISSEVPQNLSASRPQDRQFILSSKKLLLSDSGFYLCAWTGGSGANVLTFGAGSRLTVL.

The CDR3 DNA is TGTGCCAGTAGTATCGTCGGTGCGGGAACCTACAATGAGCAGTTCTTC. Residues: CASSIVGAGTYNEQFF. The chain carries TRBV19 and TRBJ2-1, with a weak D call TRBD2 (6 bases). CDR3 length: 16 amino acids. Germline assignment: CDR1 LNHDA and CDR2 SQIVND (reference sequence). Trimming took off 3 bases at V and 2 bases at J, with 14 bases between the two ends.

The table lists this clonotype with many counts. The chain uses TRBV10-3 and TRBJ2-5, with 7 bases identical to TRBD1. The CDR3 is 16 residues long. Germline CDR1 and CDR2: ENHRY and SYGVKD. Unmatched junction bases numbered 11, after V lost 2 bases and J lost 5 bases. CDR3 in amino acids: CAISEPETGSQETQYF. The CDR3 bases are TGTGCCATCAGTGAGCCAGAGACAGGGTCCCAGGAGACCCAGTACTTC.

Only a few counts were recorded for this clonotype. The rearrangement links TRBV23-1 to TRBJ2-7; D is possibly TRBD1 (7 bases). TRBV23-1 is placed among ORFs of uncertain function. Trimming cost V 7 bases and J 6 bases, with 16 bases left between them. The CDR3 is 13 amino acids. The CDR3 DNA reads TGCGCCAGCATAGTCAGGGGGGATTGCGAGCAGTACTTC. This gives the protein CASIVRGDCEQYF.

This clonotype was observed a few times. V is TRBV2 and J is TRBJ2-1, with 13 nucleotides matching TRBD2. V trimming: 6 bases; J trimming: 7 bases; junction bases outside the gene matches: 6. In germline, CDR1 is SNHLY, CDR2 FYNNEI. The CDR3 is 15 residues long. The DNA of the CDR3 is TGTGCCAGCAGGGCCGGGACTAGCGGGACGAATGAGCAGTTCTTC. This encodes CASRAGTSGTNEQFF.

This clonotype was seen a handful of times. The V gene is TRBV20-1, the J gene TRBJ1-1; possibly TRBD1 for D (6 bases). Per the germline V gene, CDR1 is DFQATT and CDR2 is SNEGSKA (reference sequence). Trimming shortened V by 6 bases and J by 3 bases, and 17 bases separated the two germline ends. This CDR3 spans 14 amino acids. CDR3 coding DNA: TGCAGTGCCCCGTTTGAGGGGGACTACACTGAAGCTTTCTTT. Protein sequence: CSAPFEGDYTEAFF.

This clonotype showed up just a few times. This chain joins TRBV11-2 and TRBJ2-3; D call uncertain. The germline V gene has CDR1 SGHAT and CDR2 FQNNGV. V lost 1 base to trimming and J lost 4 bases, with 21 bases between them. The length of the CDR3 is 18 residues. The CDR3 nucleotides are TGTGCCAGCAGCTTAGGGTCATTAAGCTCCTCGGAGCCAGATACGCAGTATTTT. Its protein product is CASSLGSLSSSEPDTQYF.

This clonotype was counted ten times or more. V and J are TRBV20-1 and TRBJ2-2; the D is unclear. V shed 3 bases and J shed 3 bases, with 8 bases lying between them. The CDR3 is 13 residues long. Germline V CDR1 and CDR2: DFQATT, SNEGSKA (reference sequence). The CDR3 protein is CSASDLDTGELFF. The CDR3 nucleotides are TGCAGTGCTAGTGATCTGGACACCGGGGAGCTGTTTTTT.

This clonotype was seen at least ten times. The chain recombines TRBV7-9 with TRBJ2-1, with D unclear. This CDR3 contains 12 residues. V was pared by 6 bases and J by 7 bases, with 10 bases between. Looked up from germline, CDR1 is SEHNR and CDR2 is FQNEAQ (reference sequence). The CDR3: CASSGMENEQFF. CDR3 nucleotide sequence: TGTGCCAGCAGTGGTATGGAGAATGAGCAGTTCTTC.

This clonotype has ten or more counts. The chain couples TRBV9 to TRBJ2-7; D is possibly TRBD2 (5 bases). Trimming took 4 bases from V and 4 from J, leaving 15 bases between them. From germline, CDR1 is SGDLS and CDR2 YYNGEE. This CDR3 is built from 14 residues. The CDR3 sequence is CASSPDGGGYEQYF. The CDR3 DNA reads TGTGCCAGCAGCCCCGACGGCGGAGGATACGAGCAGTACTTC.

This clonotype came up many times. The chain recombines TRBV27 with TRBJ2-1; 8 nucleotides line up with TRBD2. V lost 7 bases and J lost 6; bases outside the gene matches: 11. The CDR3 totals 15 residues. Germline CDR1 and CDR2: MNHEY and SMNVEV (reference sequence). CDR3 residues: CASTQYSGGTNEQFF. The CDR3 bases are TGTGCCAGCACTCAATACTCGGGAGGGACCAATGAGCAGTTCTTC.

In its sample, this clonotype was seen many times. This chain joins TRBV12-3 or TRBV12-4 and TRBJ2-7; maybe TRBD2 (5 bases). CDR3 length equals 17 residues. V lost 1 base to trimming and J lost 4 bases, with 20 bases between them. The CDR3 loop reads CASSLGPPRRGQYEQYF. The CDR3 DNA is TGTGCCAGCAGTTTAGGGCCCCCACGACGGGGTCAATACGAGCAGTACTTC.

V gene TRBV20-1 combines with J gene TRBJ2-7, with TRBD2 identical over 16 bases. The CDR3 extends over 17 amino acids. With 6 bases clipped from V and 5 bases from J, the junction kept 13 bases outside the gene matches. CDR1 DFQATT and CDR2 SNEGSKA come from the germline V gene (reference sequence). The DNA of the CDR3 is TGCAGTGCCCCGGGACTAGCGGGAGGGCCACAATGGGACGAGCAGTACTTC. Its translation: CSAPGLAGGPQWDEQYF.

This clonotype occurred many times. The V call is TRBV20-1, the J call TRBJ2-1; 9 bases fit TRBD2. Germline CDR1 is DFQATT and CDR2 is SNEGSKA (reference sequence). The length of the CDR3 is 14 residues. J was trimmed by 7 bases and V by 3 bases; bases with no gene match: 7. The DNA for the CDR3 is TGCAGTGCTAGTGTAGCGGGAGTTTGGAATGAGCAGTTCTTC. Translation: CSASVAGVWNEQFF.

The V and J genes are TRBV6-2 or TRBV6-3 and TRBJ2-7; D gene unclear. The CDR3 extends over 12 amino acids. Germline CDR1 is MNHEY and CDR2 is SVGEGT. Deletions cut 4 bases from V and 2 bases from J, with 6 bases between. The CDR3 reads CASSFPTYEQYF. Here the CDR3 DNA reads TGTGCCAGCAGTTTCCCAACCTACGAGCAGTACTTC.

There are many counts of this clonotype. The genes are TRBV12-3 or TRBV12-4 and TRBJ2-7; D remains unclear. The CDR3 loop spans 13 amino acids. The V end lost 7 bases, the J end lost 6 bases, and 16 bases lay between the germline ends. The CDR3 sequence is CASTTSEELEQYF. The CDR3 nucleotides are TGTGCCAGCACCACGAGCGAGGAACTCGAGCAGTACTTC.

A remark on this clonotype: A read error may be the cause here, since a much bigger clone is one base away. The chain couples TRBV14 to TRBJ2-1; D not certain. CDR3 length equals 15 residues. CDR1 SGHDN and CDR2 FVKESK come from the germline V gene. The CDR3 sequence is CASSRSTFSDNEQFF. As DNA, the CDR3 is TGTGCCAGCAGCCGAAGTACTTTCTCCGACAATGAGCAGTTCTTC. The full variable domain, its missing parts supplied by reference TRBV14 and TRBJ2-1, is EAGVTQFPSHSVIEKGQTVTLRCDPISGHDNLYWYRRVMGKEIKFLLHFVKESKQDESGMPNNRFLAERTGGTYSTLKVQPAELEDSGVYFCASSRSTFSDNEQFFGPGTRLTVL.